These 22 T cell receptor beta chains were sequenced from one sample in a study of shared clonotypes between healthy human individuals (dated by TCRdb to the early 2020s). CD8 naive samples were CD45RO-negative cells positively selected for CCR7, giving a CD45RA+CCR7+ population that excluded TemRA cells. The library was generated by the immunoSEQ multiplex PCR assay. The table comes from immuneACCESS by way of TCRdb, which keeps in-frame sequences with V and J called. Part of the clones is missing from these tables; in studies checked, under half for an unresolved V gene and the rest for unknown reasons. The sample table shows approximately 1.9 million clones, and roughly 95% are seen once. More than 1.5% of the sample is held by the ten biggest clonotypes. The specimen was naive CD8+ T cells from PBMCs. The cell subset or site label, read with the paper, signifies: CD45RA+CCR7+. These receptor sequences come from a man younger than 35 in good health. Some clones in this sample may be carry-over from other donors' samples.

The chain has TRBV5-1 and TRBJ1-1; TRBD1 might be the D (6 bases). This CDR3 is 15 amino acids long. V lost 4 bases and J lost 11, with 24 bases in between. Germline V gene lookup returns CDR1 SGHRS and CDR2 YFSETQ. The CDR3 DNA follows: TGCGCCAGCAGCCCAGGACGGGACATCCCCCGCGGGGCTTTCTTT. It specifies CASSPGRDIPRGAFF.

The chain couples TRBV7-8 to TRBJ2-7, with TRBD1 identical over 10 bases. Germline CDR1 SGHVS, CDR2 FQNEAQ. The ends lost 2 bases at V and 6 bases at J; junction bases unmatched: 10. CDR3 length: 16 amino acids. CDR3 protein: CASSLWDRTGGGEQYF. The DNA for the CDR3 is TGTGCCAGCAGCTTATGGGACCGGACAGGGGGGGGCGAGCAGTACTTC.

The rearrangement joins TRBV28 to TRBJ1-1; no firm D call. The CDR3 consists of 13 residues. The ends were cut back, 7 bases at V and 1 base at J, with 10 bases in the middle. CDR1 and CDR2 (germline): MDHEN, SYDVKM. CDR3 sequence: CASNPGPNTEAFF. DNA for the CDR3: TGTGCCAGCAATCCTGGGCCGAACACTGAAGCTTTCTTT.

This chain joins TRBV19 and TRBJ2-7; no definite D call. V lost 1 base to trimming and J lost 4 bases, with 8 bases between them. Looked up from germline, CDR1 is LNHDA and CDR2 is SQIVND (reference sequence). The CDR3 has 13 residues. In nucleotides, the CDR3 is TGTGCCAGTAGTATAGGAGTCGGGTACGAGCAGTACTTC. Protein product: CASSIGVGYEQYF.

V gene TRBV7-3 combines with J gene TRBJ2-1; maybe TRBD2 (5 bases). Trimming left V 2 bases short and J 9 bases short, with 5 bases between. The CDR3 extends over 11 amino acids. Germline CDR1 SGHTA, CDR2 FQGTGA. The CDR3 DNA follows: TGTGCCAGCAGCTTAGGGAGTGAGCAGTTCTTC. Its protein is CASSLGSEQFF.

This clone was counted a single time. The rearrangement joins TRBV6-5 to TRBJ2-7; D is undetermined. CDR1 MNHEY and CDR2 SVGAGI come from the germline V gene. This CDR3 is built from 15 residues. V was cut by 0 bases and J by 2 bases, with 11 bases left in between. CDR3 sequence (DNA): TGTGCCAGCAGTTACTCGGACGGGCCCACCTACGAGCAGTACTTC. It translates to CASSYSDGPTYEQYF.

The chain uses TRBV9 and TRBJ2-1; perhaps TRBD2 as D (5 bases). Looked up from germline, CDR1 is SGDLS and CDR2 is YYNGEE. V was trimmed by 4 bases and J by 2 bases, leaving 16 bases between them. CDR3 length: 16 amino acids. Here the CDR3 DNA reads TGTGCCAGCAGCTTCTTAACTGGGAGTGCCTACAATGAGCAGTTCTTC. Translation gives CASSFLTGSAYNEQFF. Full variable domain (outside the CDR3, taken from reference TRBV9 and TRBJ2-1): DSGVTQTPKHLITATGQRVTLRCSPRSGDLSVYWYQQSLDQGLQFLIQYYNGEERAKGNILERFSAQQFPDLHSELNLSSLELGDSALYFCASSFLTGSAYNEQFFGPGTRLTVL.

This chain links TRBV5-8 with TRBJ1-5, with 8 bases identical to TRBD1. Germline V gives CDR1 SGHTS, CDR2 YDEGEE. V lost 2 bases to trimming and J lost 7 bases; unmatched junction nucleotides: 2. The CDR3 runs to 13 residues. The CDR3 spells CASSFNRGQPQHF. The CDR3 DNA sequence: TGTGCCAGCAGCTTCAACAGGGGGCAGCCCCAGCATTTT.

To note about this clone: The sample contains more than one DNA sequence encoding this CDR3. The chain couples TRBV5-6 to TRBJ1-3; 8 bases fit TRBD1. The CDR3 is made up of 14 amino acids. The germline gives CDR1 SGHDT, CDR2 YYEEEE. V lost 4 bases and J lost 3; bases outside the gene matches: 3. The CDR3 reads CASSLGQGGNTIYF. CDR3 nucleotide sequence: TGTGCCAGCAGCCTCGGACAGGGTGGAAACACCATATATTTT.

The rearrangement uses TRBV15 and TRBJ2-3, with D maybe TRBD1 (5 bases). The CDR3 contains 17 residues. Trimming took off 1 base at V and 4 bases at J, with 18 bases between the two ends. Germline values: CDR1 LNHNV, CDR2 YYDKDF (reference sequence). CDR3 protein: CATSRGVGPGDSDTQYF. The CDR3 region has the DNA TGTGCCACCAGCAGAGGTGTGGGGCCTGGCGATTCAGATACGCAGTATTTT.

The genes are TRBV28 and TRBJ1-5, with a tentative D call TRBD1 (6 bases). The ends were cut back, 6 bases at V and 12 bases at J, with 21 bases in the middle. Germline loops: CDR1 MDHEN, CDR2 SYDVKM. The CDR3 covers 14 residues. The CDR3 DNA is TGTGCCAGCAGATTACAGGGCCGGAGTGGGGACCAGCATTTT. Translation gives CASRLQGRSGDQHF.

This clone occurred once. Other DNA sequences from this sample encode an identical CDR3 as well. The chain carries TRBV5-1 and TRBJ2-7; 7 bases are shared with TRBD1. With V trimmed by 4 bases and J by 3 bases, 4 bases remained unmatched. The germline CDR1 and CDR2 sequences are SGHRS and YFSETQ. The CDR3 length is 13 residues. In nucleotides, the CDR3 is TGCGCCAGCAGCCCCGACAGGGACTACGAGCAGTACTTC. Translated, it gives CASSPDRDYEQYF.

The chain carries TRBV4-2 and TRBJ2-1, with a possible D match to TRBD2 (6 bases). The CDR3 has 16 amino acids. Trimming pared 0 bases from V and 8 bases from J, leaving 17 bases between. CDR1 is LGHNA and CDR2 is YNFKEQ in the germline V gene. The CDR3 sequence: CASSQDWTGEGYEQFF. The CDR3 nucleotides read TGTGCCAGCAGCCAAGATTGGACGGGAGAGGGGTATGAGCAGTTCTTC.

Note on this clone: This sample also contains other DNA sequences that code for the same CDR3. The chain couples TRBV27 to TRBJ2-1; 11 nucleotides agree with TRBD1. Trimming removed 4 bases from V and 7 bases from J; junction bases left unmatched: 6. This CDR3 comprises 15 residues. Germline V gene lookup returns CDR1 MNHEY and CDR2 SMNVEV (reference sequence). CDR3 protein: CASSSGQGARNEQFF. In DNA form, the CDR3 reads TGTGCCAGCAGTTCCGGACAGGGGGCGCGGAATGAGCAGTTCTTC.

The V gene is TRBV4-3, the J gene TRBJ1-1; 10 positions agree with TRBD1. V gave up 4 bases and J gave up 0 bases; unmatched junction bases: 5. Germline values: CDR1 LGHNA, CDR2 YSLEER. This CDR3 region has 16 residues. The CDR3 DNA is TGCGCCAGCAGCCCCGGGACAGGGGCTGTGAACACTGAAGCTTTCTTT. It translates to CASSPGTGAVNTEAFF.

The chain joins TRBV19 to TRBJ1-2; no reliable D call. The CDR3 consists of 18 residues. The V end lost 0 bases, the J end lost 0 bases, and 17 bases lay between the germline ends. Germline V gene sequence: CDR1 LNHDA, CDR2 SQIVND (reference sequence). The chain's CDR3 is CASSIDLFGSRANYGYTF. CDR3 DNA sequence: TGTGCCAGTAGTATAGATCTATTCGGGTCCAGAGCTAACTATGGCTACACCTTC. The variable domain in full, with the rest retrieved from reference TRBV19 and TRBJ1-2, is DGGITQSPKYLFRKEGQNVTLSCEQNLNHDAMYWYRQDPGQGLRLIYYSQIVNDFQKGDIAEGYSVSREKKESFPLTVTSAQKNPTAFYLCASSIDLFGSRANYGYTFGSGTRLTVV.

This chain joins TRBV4-1 and TRBJ1-4; D gene uncertain. Germline V CDR1 and CDR2: MGHRA, YSYEKL. The CDR3 is 12 amino acids. V was clipped by 6 bases and J by 4 bases, with 6 bases between them. The CDR3 region is CASRGFNEKLFF. In nucleotides, the CDR3 is TGCGCCAGCAGGGGCTTTAATGAAAAACTGTTTTTT.

About this clone itself: The same CDR3 is also encoded by other DNA sequences in this sample. This chain uses TRBV5-1 with TRBJ2-1; D unresolved. This CDR3 spans 14 amino acids. The ends were cut back, 1 base at V and 2 bases at J, with 7 bases in the middle. From germline, CDR1 is SGHRS and CDR2 YFSETQ. The DNA of the CDR3 is TGCGCCAGCAGCTTGACCAGTCCCTACAATGAGCAGTTCTTC. Its translation: CASSLTSPYNEQFF. The variable domain in full, completed from reference TRBV5-1 and TRBJ2-1, reads KAGVTQTPRYLIKTRGQQVTLSCSPISGHRSVSWYQQTPGQGLQFLFEYFSETQRNKGNFPGRFSGRQFSNSRSEMNVSTLELGDSALYLCASSLTSPYNEQFFGPGTRLTVL.

The chain recombines TRBV9 with TRBJ1-1, with D uncertain. V was pared by 4 bases and J by 3 bases, with 10 bases between. Germline-derived CDR1 and CDR2 are SGDLS and YYNGEE. The CDR3 consists of 13 residues. The CDR3, as DNA: TGTGCCAGCAGCCCTGGTCGAGACACTGAAGCTTTCTTT. The encoded protein is CASSPGRDTEAFF.

The J gene is TRBJ1-2, the V gene TRBV9; TRBD1 is a possible D gene (6 bases). In germline, CDR1 is SGDLS, CDR2 YYNGEE. The CDR3 extends over 18 amino acids. V lost 3 bases and J 4 bases, leaving 25 bases between the germline ends. CDR3 in amino acids: CASSERARTEPVFYGYTF. CDR3 nucleotide sequence: TGTGCCAGCAGCGAGAGGGCCCGGACAGAGCCTGTTTTCTATGGCTACACCTTC.

This clone has just a few counts. This chain joins TRBV15 and TRBJ1-5; D is ambiguous. The CDR3 is 13 amino acids. CDR1 LNHNV and CDR2 YYDKDF come from the germline V gene (reference sequence). Trimming cost V 4 bases and J 3 bases, with 7 bases left between them. The CDR3 region has the DNA TGTGCCACCAGCACAGAAGCCAATCAGCCCCAGCATTTT. This translates into CATSTEANQPQHF.

The chain has TRBV27 and TRBJ2-3, with TRBD1 as a possible D gene (7 bases). V was trimmed by 7 bases and J by 4 bases, leaving 12 bases between them. Germline-derived CDR1 and CDR2 are MNHEY and SMNVEV (reference sequence). The length of the CDR3 is 13 residues. CDR3 coding DNA: TGTGCCAGCACAGGGGGGACGCCAGATACGCAGTATTTT. It translates to CASTGGTPDTQYF.